This is a list of T cell receptor beta chains from one sample in a study of T-cell reconstitution after alpha-beta-depleted transplantation in children. TCRdb re-derived calls from the PCR reads in MiXCR, one entry per CDR3 protein. Of 500,000 to 600,000 distinct CDR3 sequences detected, roughly a quarter appear once; the ten largest clones hold 30% to 40%. Sequencing was performed on PBMCs, taken before TCRalphabeta/CD19-depleted stem cell transplant. All receptors come from a boy in the first two years of life with Wiskott-Aldrich syndrome, due to receive a stem cell transplant. Both conserved end residues are part of each CDR3. D genes are given only for firm matches. Clone size is shown for a subset of rows, as once, few, many or a class of expanded clone.

D gene	V gene	clone size	J gene	CDR3 protein	CDR3 DNA
TRBD1	TRBV5-6	once	TRBJ1-2	CASSLFSGDSNYGYTF	TGTGCCAGCAGCCTCTTCTCCGGGGACAGCAACTATGGCTACACCTTC
TRBD2	TRBV20-1	few	TRBJ2-1	CSATGTSGKVSDEQFF	TGCAGTGCTACCGGGACTAGCGGAAAGGTTAGCGATGAGCAGTTCTTC
NA	TRBV7-7	few	TRBJ2-3	CASSSATGTQYF	TGTGCCAGCAGCTCGGCCACAGGCACGCAGTATTTT
TRBD1	TRBV7-2	few	TRBJ2-4	CASSFRQGKNIQYF	TGTGCCAGCAGCTTCCGACAGGGCAAAAACATTCAGTACTTC
TRBD2	TRBV4-1	few	TRBJ2-4	CASSDSGTRNIQYF	TGCGCCAGCAGCGATAGCGGGACAAGAAACATTCAGTACTTC
NA	TRBV7-2	NA	TRBJ1-5	CASSLASGAFQPQHF	TGTGCCAGCAGCTTAGCGTCAGGGGCTTTTCAGCCCCAGCATTTT
NA	TRBV12-3/TRBV12-4	NA	TRBJ2-7	CASKGGRDLYEQYF	TGTGCCAGCAAAGGTGGGCGAGACCTTTACGAGCAGTACTTC
TRBD1	TRBV5-1	NA	TRBJ2-5	CASSIDPTGIQETQYF	TGCGCCAGCAGCATCGACCCGACAGGGATCCAAGAGACCCAGTACTTC
NA	TRBV20-1	NA	TRBJ2-4	CSAGHRVAKNIQYF	TGCAGTGCGGGCCACAGGGTAGCCAAAAACATTCAGTACTTC
NA	TRBV12-2	NA	TRBJ2-1	CASRVRDSFHEQFF	TGTGCAAGTCGCGTGCGGGACTCCTTCCATGAGCAGTTCTTC
NA	TRBV11-2	NA	TRBJ2-5	CASSLVQAERETQYF	TGTGCCAGCAGCTTAGTACAGGCGGAGAGGGAGACCCAGTACTTC
NA	TRBV20-1	NA	TRBJ2-2	CSGSSGGTGELFF	TGCAGTGGTAGTAGCGGTGGCACCGGGGAGCTGTTTTTT
NA	TRBV9	once	TRBJ2-5	CASSVEPGPQETQYF	TGTGCCAGCAGCGTAGAACCAGGGCCCCAAGAGACCCAGTACTTC
NA	TRBV7-3	NA	TRBJ2-2	CASSSSFPGGTGELFF	TGTGCCAGCAGCTCTAGCTTCCCCGGGGGCACCGGGGAGCTGTTTTTT
NA	TRBV5-6	NA	TRBJ2-2	CASSLAAPGELFF	TGTGCCAGCAGCTTGGCAGCGCCCGGGGAGCTGTTTTTT
TRBD1	TRBV5-1	many	TRBJ2-1	CASSRDRYNEQFF	TGCGCCAGCAGCCGGGACAGATACAATGAGCAGTTCTTC
NA	TRBV5-1	NA	TRBJ2-1	CASSLVQSLYNEQFF	TGCGCCAGCAGCTTGGTACAGTCCCTCTACAATGAGCAGTTCTTC
TRBD1	TRBV27	few	TRBJ2-3	CASSLGQPYTDTQYF	TGTGCCAGCAGTTTGGGACAGCCCTACACAGATACGCAGTATTTT
NA	TRBV19	NA	TRBJ1-4	CASGHEKLFF	TGTGCCAGTGGTCATGAAAAACTGTTTTTT
NA	TRBV28	NA	TRBJ1-1	CASSLVGYEAFF	TGTGCCAGCAGTTTAGTGGGCTATGAAGCTTTCTTT
NA	TRBV10-2	NA	TRBJ2-4	CASSRSEVPGNIQYF	TGCGCCAGCAGTCGCTCGGAGGTCCCGGGAAACATTCAGTACTTC
TRBD2	TRBV5-1	few	TRBJ2-5	CASSLEASGQETQYF	TGCGCCAGCAGCTTGGAGGCTAGCGGTCAAGAGACCCAGTACTTC
NA	TRBV5-1	few	TRBJ1-1	CASSSPPGPLNTEAFF	TGCGCCAGCAGCTCCCCACCGGGACCCTTGAACACTGAAGCTTTCTTT
NA	TRBV5-1	NA	TRBJ2-1	CASSLGPGTDNEQFF	TGCGCCAGCAGCTTGGGACCTGGGACGGACAATGAGCAGTTCTTC
TRBD1	TRBV6-1	NA	TRBJ1-5	CASSRGQGISGSGNQPQHF	TGTGCCAGCAGCCGGGGACAGGGAATTAGCGGAAGTGGCAATCAGCCCCAGCATTTT
NA	TRBV5-1	NA	TRBJ2-7	CASSEAPTYEQYF	TGCGCCAGCAGCGAAGCCCCCACCTACGAGCAGTACTTC
NA	TRBV5-6	NA	TRBJ2-2	CASSRVVAGELFF	TGTGCCAGCAGCCGGGTGGTGGCCGGGGAGCTGTTTTTT
TRBD1	TRBV28	NA	TRBJ2-7	CASSPQPDRGREQYF	TGTGCCAGCAGTCCCCAGCCGGACAGGGGACGCGAGCAGTACTTC
NA	TRBV4-1	few	TRBJ2-2	CASSQDGRELFF	TGCGCCAGCAGCCAAGATGGGCGGGAGCTGTTTTTT
NA	TRBV12-3/TRBV12-4	few	TRBJ2-2	CASSLAGRTTGELFF	TGTGCCAGCAGTTTAGCCGGGAGAACCACCGGGGAGCTGTTTTTT
TRBD1	TRBV5-1	NA	TRBJ2-5	CASRRQGQETQYF	TGCGCCAGCAGACGACAGGGCCAAGAGACCCAGTACTTC
TRBD1	TRBV10-3	few	TRBJ1-5	CAISGQGAAKDQPQHF	TGTGCCATCAGTGGACAGGGGGCGGCAAAAGATCAGCCCCAGCATTTT
NA	TRBV3-1	few	TRBJ2-5	CASSQGLPETQYF	TGTGCCAGCAGCCAAGGACTACCGGAGACCCAGTACTTC
NA	TRBV10-2	NA	TRBJ2-3	CASSVSTNTQYF	TGCGCCAGCAGTGTTTCAACGAATACGCAGTATTTT
TRBD2	TRBV18	NA	TRBJ2-7	CASSPGGSYEQYF	TGTGCCAGCAGCCCGGGAGGGTCCTACGAGCAGTACTTC
NA	TRBV11-1	few	TRBJ2-1	CASSLGGPSSLSYNEQFF	TGTGCCAGCAGCTTGGGGGGGCCCTCTTCTCTCTCCTACAATGAGCAGTTCTTC
NA	TRBV21-1	few	TRBJ2-3	CASSKRSSGSTDTQYF	TGTGCCAGCAGCAAAAGGTCTAGCGGGAGCACAGATACGCAGTATTTT
TRBD2	TRBV5-1	NA	TRBJ2-7	CASSWTSGGDYEQYF	TGCGCCAGCAGCTGGACTAGCGGAGGAGATTACGAGCAGTACTTC
NA	TRBV27	NA	TRBJ1-4	CASRARTATNEKLFF	TGTGCCAGCAGAGCGCGGACAGCAACTAATGAAAAACTGTTTTTT
TRBD2	TRBV5-1	few	TRBJ2-3	CASSSSGVSTDTQYF	TGCGCCAGCAGCTCTAGCGGGGTGAGCACAGATACGCAGTATTTT
NA	TRBV20-1	once	TRBJ2-1	CSARGNHGSYNEQFF	TGCAGTGCTAGAGGGAATCACGGGTCCTACAATGAGCAGTTCTTC
NA	TRBV11-1	NA	TRBJ2-6	CASSLALGFRTGITSGANVLTF	TGTGCCAGCAGCTTAGCGCTAGGGTTTCGGACGGGAATAACCTCTGGGGCCAACGTCCTGACTTTC
NA	TRBV20-1	NA	TRBJ1-5	CSARDRKGHQPQHF	TGCAGTGCTAGAGATCGGAAGGGACATCAGCCCCAGCATTTT
TRBD1	TRBV29-1	few	TRBJ2-7	CSVSLWTGGIYEQYF	TGCAGCGTCAGCCTTTGGACAGGGGGCATTTACGAGCAGTACTTC
NA	TRBV27	few	TRBJ2-4	CASSQRTNRSPGLFF	TGTGCCAGCAGTCAAAGGACAAACCGAAGCCCCGGGTTATTCTTC
NA	TRBV7-9	few	TRBJ2-5	CASSLELSMAETQYF	TGTGCCAGCAGCTTAGAATTGTCGATGGCGGAGACCCAGTACTTC
NA	TRBV29-1	NA	TRBJ2-1	CSVGGGAGSSYNEQFF	TGCAGCGTTGGGGGCGGGGCAGGGAGCTCCTACAATGAGCAGTTCTTC